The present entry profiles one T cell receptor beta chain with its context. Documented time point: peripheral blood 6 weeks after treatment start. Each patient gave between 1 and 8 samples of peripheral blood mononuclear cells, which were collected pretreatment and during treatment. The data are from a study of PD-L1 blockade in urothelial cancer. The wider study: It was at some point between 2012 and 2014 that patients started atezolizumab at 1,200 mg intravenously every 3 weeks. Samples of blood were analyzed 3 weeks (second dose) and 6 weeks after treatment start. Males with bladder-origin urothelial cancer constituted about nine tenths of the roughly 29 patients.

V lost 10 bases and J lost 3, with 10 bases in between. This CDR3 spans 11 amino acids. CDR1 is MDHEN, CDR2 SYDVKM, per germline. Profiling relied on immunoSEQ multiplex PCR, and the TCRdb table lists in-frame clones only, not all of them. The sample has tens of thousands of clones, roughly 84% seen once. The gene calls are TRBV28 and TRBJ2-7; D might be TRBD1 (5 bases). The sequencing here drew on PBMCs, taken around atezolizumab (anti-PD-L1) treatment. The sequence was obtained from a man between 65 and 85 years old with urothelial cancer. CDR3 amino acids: CATRQNYEQYF. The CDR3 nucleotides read TGTGCCACCAGACAGAACTACGAGCAGTACTTC.